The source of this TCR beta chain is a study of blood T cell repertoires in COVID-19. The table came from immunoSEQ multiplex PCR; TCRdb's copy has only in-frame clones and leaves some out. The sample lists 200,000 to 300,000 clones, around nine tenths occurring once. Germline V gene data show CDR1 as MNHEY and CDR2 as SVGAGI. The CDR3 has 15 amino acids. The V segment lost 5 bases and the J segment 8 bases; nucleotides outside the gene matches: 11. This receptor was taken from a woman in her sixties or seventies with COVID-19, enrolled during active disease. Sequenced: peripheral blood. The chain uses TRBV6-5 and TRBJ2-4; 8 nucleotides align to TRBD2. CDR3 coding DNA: TGTGCCAGCAGTCGTAGCGGGGCGGGAGTAGACATTCAGTACTTC. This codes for CASSRSGAGVDIQYF.